The sequence of this T cell receptor (beta chain) was determined in a study of shared clonotypes between healthy human individuals. Regarding the study as a whole: It was the non-shared clonotypes that had lower generation probabilities than clonotypes shared by all four donors. Collection of samples was limited to blood; tissue repertoires likely differ.

This CDR3 region has 16 residues. Germline V gene lookup returns CDR1 KGHSH and CDR2 LQKENI. Trimming shortened V by 2 bases and J by 0 bases, and 11 bases separated the two germline ends. TCRdb's table, derived via immunoSEQ multiplex PCR, lists solely in-frame clones and lacks some. The sample shows 550,000 to 700,000 clones, about three quarters of them seen only once. Points on this clone: Its matching antigen is unknown.

The TCR was taken from a woman aged 30 to 39 in good health. V gene TRBV18 combines with J gene TRBJ2-1, with D unresolved. Material for sequencing was memory CD4+ T cells sorted from blood. Subset indicated: CD45RA-negative fraction. The CDR3: CASSPREIFSYNEQFF. The CDR3 nucleotides are TGTGCCAGCTCACCAAGAGAAATATTCTCCTACAATGAGCAGTTCTTC.